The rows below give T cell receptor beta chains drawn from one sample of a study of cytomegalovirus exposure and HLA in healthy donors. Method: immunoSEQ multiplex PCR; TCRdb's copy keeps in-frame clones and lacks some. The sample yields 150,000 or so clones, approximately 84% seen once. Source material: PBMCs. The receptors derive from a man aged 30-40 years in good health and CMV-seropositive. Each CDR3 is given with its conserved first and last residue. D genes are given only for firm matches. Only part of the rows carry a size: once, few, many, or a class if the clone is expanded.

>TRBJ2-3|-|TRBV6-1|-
CASSVLASTDTQYF
TGTGCCAGCAGTGTACTAGCTAGCACAGATACGCAGTATTTT
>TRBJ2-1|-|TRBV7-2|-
CASSLAQTNNEQFF
TGTGCCAGCAGCTTAGCGCAGACTAACAATGAGCAGTTCTTC
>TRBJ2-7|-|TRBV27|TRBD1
CASSLTGDYEQYF
TGTGCCAGCAGTTTAACAGGGGACTACGAGCAGTACTTC
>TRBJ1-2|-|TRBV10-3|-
CAISESPAGDRGGYTF
TGTGCCATCAGTGAGTCGCCGGCAGGGGACCGAGGAGGCTACACCTTC
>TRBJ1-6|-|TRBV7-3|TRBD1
CASSLDREQALHF
TGTGCCAGCAGCCTAGACAGGGAACAAGCCCTCCACTTT
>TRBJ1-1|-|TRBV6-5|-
CASSYSIGVNTEAFF
TGTGCCAGCAGTTACTCGATAGGGGTGAACACTGAAGCTTTCTTT
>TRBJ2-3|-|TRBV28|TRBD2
CASSPWTSGKKDTQYF
TGTGCCAGCAGTCCATGGACTAGCGGGAAAAAAGATACGCAGTATTTT
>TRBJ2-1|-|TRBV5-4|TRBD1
CASSSGQGAVNEQFF
TGTGCCAGCAGCTCGGGACAGGGGGCAGTCAATGAGCAGTTCTTC
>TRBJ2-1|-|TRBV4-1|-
CASSPDSSGEYNEQFF
TGCGCCAGCAGCCCCGACAGTTCCGGAGAGTACAATGAGCAGTTCTTC
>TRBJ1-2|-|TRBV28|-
CASSTSGVQGRYGYTF
TGTGCCAGCAGTACCTCAGGAGTACAGGGCCGTTATGGCTACACCTTC
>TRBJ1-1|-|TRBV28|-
CASRTAANTEAFF
TGTGCCAGCAGGACAGCAGCGAACACTGAAGCTTTCTTT
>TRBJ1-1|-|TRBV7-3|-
CASSPTDSSTEAFF
TGTGCCAGCAGCCCCACCGACAGCTCCACTGAAGCTTTCTTT
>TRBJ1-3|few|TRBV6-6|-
CASIHGRGLGGNTIYF
TGTGCCAGCATCCACGGGCGGGGGCTGGGTGGAAACACCATATATTTT
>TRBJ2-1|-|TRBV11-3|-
CASSLGGAGSYNEQFF
TGTGCCAGCAGCTTAGGTGGGGCGGGGTCCTACAATGAGCAGTTCTTC
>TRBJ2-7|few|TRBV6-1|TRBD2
CASLRTSGREQYF
TGTGCCAGCCTGAGGACTAGCGGTAGGGAGCAGTACTTC
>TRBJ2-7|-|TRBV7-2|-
CASSLWPGGYEQYF
TGTGCCAGCAGCTTATGGCCCGGGGGCTACGAGCAGTACTTC
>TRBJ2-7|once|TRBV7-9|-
CASSLDLAYEQYF
TGTGCCAGCAGCTTAGACCTAGCCTACGAGCAGTACTTC
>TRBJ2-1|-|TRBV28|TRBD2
CASSFNAGWSSGGNEQFF
TGTGCCAGCAGTTTCAATGCGGGGTGGAGTAGCGGGGGGAATGAGCAGTTCTTC
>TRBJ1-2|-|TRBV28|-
CASSPFVANYGYTF
TGTGCCAGCAGCCCCTTCGTAGCTAACTATGGCTACACCTTC
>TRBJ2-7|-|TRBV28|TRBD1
CASIPGTGGAYEQYF
TGTGCCAGCATCCCCGGGACAGGGGGGGCTTACGAGCAGTACTTC
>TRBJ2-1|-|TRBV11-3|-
CASSLDQTLRPYNEQFF
TGTGCCAGCAGCTTAGATCAAACTTTGAGGCCCTACAATGAGCAGTTCTTC
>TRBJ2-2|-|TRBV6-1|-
CASREQGHTGELFF
TGTGCCAGCAGGGAGCAGGGTCACACCGGGGAGCTGTTTTTT
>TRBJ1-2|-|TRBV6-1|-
CASSESGIAASGYTF
TGTGCCAGCAGTGAAAGTGGTATAGCGGCGTCTGGCTACACCTTC
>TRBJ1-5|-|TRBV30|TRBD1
CAWSHTGGRGQPQHF
TGTGCCTGGAGCCATACAGGGGGTAGAGGTCAGCCCCAGCATTTT
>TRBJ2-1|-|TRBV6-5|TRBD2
CASSYPTSGGEQFF
TGTGCCAGCAGTTACCCCACTAGCGGGGGCGAGCAGTTCTTC
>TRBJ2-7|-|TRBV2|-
CASRLGAPAPAYF
TGTGCCAGCAGGTTGGGGGCCCCGGCCCCGGCCTACTTC
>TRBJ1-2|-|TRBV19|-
CASSFIFGGNYGYTF
TGTGCCAGTAGTTTTATATTCGGGGGTAACTATGGCTACACCTTC
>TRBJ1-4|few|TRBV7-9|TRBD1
CASRAAGTDNEKLFF
TGTGCCAGCAGGGCAGCCGGGACAGACAATGAAAAACTGTTTTTT
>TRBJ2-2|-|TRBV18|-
CASSPNTGSGELFF
TGTGCCAGCTCACCTAATACAGGGTCCGGGGAGCTGTTTTTT
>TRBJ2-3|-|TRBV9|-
CASSVGSPDTQYF
TGTGCCAGCAGCGTAGGTAGTCCAGATACGCAGTATTTT
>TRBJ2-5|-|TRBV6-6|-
CASSRQSQETQYF
TGTGCCAGCAGTCGACAGAGTCAAGAGACCCAGTACTTC
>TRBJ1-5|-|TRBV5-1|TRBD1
CASSLDGTGNNQPQHF
TGCGCCAGCAGCTTGGATGGGACAGGGAACAATCAGCCCCAGCATTTT
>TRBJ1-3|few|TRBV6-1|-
CASSEGVYSGNTIYF
TGTGCCAGCAGTGAAGGCGTTTACTCTGGAAACACCATATATTTT
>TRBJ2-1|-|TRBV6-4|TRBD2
CASSLRGDYNEQFF
TGTGCCAGCAGCCTCCGGGGGGACTACAATGAGCAGTTCTTC
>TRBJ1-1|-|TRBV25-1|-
CASEEGAEAFF
TGTGCCAGCGAAGAGGGTGCTGAAGCTTTCTTT
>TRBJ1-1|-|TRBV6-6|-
CASSTGFGTEAFF
TGTGCCAGCAGCACAGGGTTTGGCACTGAAGCTTTCTTT
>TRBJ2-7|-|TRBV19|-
CASSIEPYYEQYF
TGTGCCAGTAGTATAGAACCCTACTACGAGCAGTACTTC
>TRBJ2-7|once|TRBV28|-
CASSYRDEQYF
TGTGCCAGCAGTTACAGGGACGAGCAGTACTTC
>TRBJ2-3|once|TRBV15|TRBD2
CATSRDLAGITDTQYF
TGTGCCACCAGCAGAGATCTAGCGGGGATCACAGATACGCAGTATTTT
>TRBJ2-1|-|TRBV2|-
CASKGDNEQFF
TGTGCCAGCAAGGGGGACAATGAGCAGTTCTTC
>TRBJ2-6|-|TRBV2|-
CASSETRGSGANVLTF
TGTGCCAGCAGTGAAACGCGGGGAAGTGGGGCCAACGTCCTGACTTTC
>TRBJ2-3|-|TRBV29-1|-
CSASRDLILDTQYF
TGCAGCGCCTCCCGCGATCTTATATTAGATACGCAGTATTTT
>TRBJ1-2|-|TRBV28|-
CASKGGANYGYTF
TGTGCCAGCAAGGGAGGGGCTAACTATGGCTACACCTTC
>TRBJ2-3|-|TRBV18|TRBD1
CASSPQQGADTQYF
TGTGCCAGCTCACCACAGCAGGGGGCAGATACGCAGTATTTT
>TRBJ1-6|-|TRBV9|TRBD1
CASSTQQGAGSPLHF
TGTGCCAGCAGCACGCAACAGGGGGCTGGTTCACCCCTCCACTTT
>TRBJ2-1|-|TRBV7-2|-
CASSLADSYNEQFF
TGTGCCAGCAGCCTGGCCGACTCCTACAATGAGCAGTTCTTC
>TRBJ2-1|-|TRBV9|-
CASSVDGLWSDEQFF
TGTGCCAGCAGCGTCGACGGACTATGGAGCGATGAGCAGTTCTTC
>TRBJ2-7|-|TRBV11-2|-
CASSLGLAGFSYEQYF
TGTGCCAGCAGCTTAGGCCTGGCAGGCTTCTCCTACGAGCAGTACTTC
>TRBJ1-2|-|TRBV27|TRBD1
CASSDRGFYGYTF
TGTGCCAGCTCGGACAGGGGGTTCTATGGCTACACCTTC
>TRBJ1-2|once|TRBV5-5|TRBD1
CASSLGTAGYGYTF
TGTGCCAGCAGCCTTGGGACAGCGGGCTATGGCTACACCTTC
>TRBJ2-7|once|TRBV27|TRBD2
CASSLGRMGIQRGPSYEQYF
TGTGCCAGCAGTTTAGGGAGAATGGGTATACAGCGGGGGCCCTCCTACGAGCAGTACTTC
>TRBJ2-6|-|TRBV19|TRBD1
CASSIADGQANVLTF
TGTGCCAGTAGTATAGCCGATGGACAGGCTAACGTCCTGACTTTC
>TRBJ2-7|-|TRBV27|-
CASSLRGTGEQYF
TGTGCCAGCAGTTTAAGGGGGACGGGCGAGCAGTACTTC
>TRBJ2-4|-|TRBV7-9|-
CASSLVGGKNIQYF
TGTGCCAGCAGCCTCGTGGGAGGCAAAAACATTCAGTACTTC
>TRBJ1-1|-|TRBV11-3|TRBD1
CASSLARTGSTEAFF
TGTGCCAGCAGCTTAGCCCGGACAGGGAGTACTGAAGCTTTCTTT
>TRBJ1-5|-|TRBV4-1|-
CASSQADSSGQPQHF
TGCGCCAGCAGCCAAGCGGACAGTTCAGGACAGCCCCAGCATTTT
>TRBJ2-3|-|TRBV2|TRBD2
CASTQGLADRRSSGDTQYF
TGTGCCAGCACACAGGGACTAGCGGACAGACGATCCTCAGGGGATACGCAGTATTTT